This T cell receptor (beta chain) was identified in a study of blood T cells in healthy people across ages. Looking at the study overall: Capture by template switching was about one barcoded beta molecule per two T cells.

Researchers collected roughly 9.8 milliliters of peripheral blood from every single donor. In its sample, this clonotype was seen a few times. Its antigen remains unidentified. Next came a second PCR, run for about 7 to 12 cycles, which used a sample-barcoded 5' primer along with a J-beta primer mix. TCRdb passed the 5' RACE reads through MiXCR, listing each CDR3 protein once. The sample lists some 1 million distinct CDR3 sequences, more than 35% occurring once. CDR1 and CDR2 from the germline V gene are LGHNA and YNFKEQ. This CDR3 region has 15 residues. J gave up 6 bases and V 2 bases, and 7 bases lay outside the gene matches. General study points: Without sorted subsets, naive and antigen-experienced compartments could not be conclusively compared. Unknown CMV status may confound age-related changes in expanded clones.

Sequenced sample: blood. This chain joins TRBV4-2 and TRBJ2-4, with TRBD1 matching 7 bases. The sequence was collected from a woman aged 55-70 years in good health. The CDR3 reads CASSQSGTGANIQYF. CDR3 DNA: TGTGCCAGCAGCCAATCGGGAACAGGGGCAAACATTCAGTACTTC.